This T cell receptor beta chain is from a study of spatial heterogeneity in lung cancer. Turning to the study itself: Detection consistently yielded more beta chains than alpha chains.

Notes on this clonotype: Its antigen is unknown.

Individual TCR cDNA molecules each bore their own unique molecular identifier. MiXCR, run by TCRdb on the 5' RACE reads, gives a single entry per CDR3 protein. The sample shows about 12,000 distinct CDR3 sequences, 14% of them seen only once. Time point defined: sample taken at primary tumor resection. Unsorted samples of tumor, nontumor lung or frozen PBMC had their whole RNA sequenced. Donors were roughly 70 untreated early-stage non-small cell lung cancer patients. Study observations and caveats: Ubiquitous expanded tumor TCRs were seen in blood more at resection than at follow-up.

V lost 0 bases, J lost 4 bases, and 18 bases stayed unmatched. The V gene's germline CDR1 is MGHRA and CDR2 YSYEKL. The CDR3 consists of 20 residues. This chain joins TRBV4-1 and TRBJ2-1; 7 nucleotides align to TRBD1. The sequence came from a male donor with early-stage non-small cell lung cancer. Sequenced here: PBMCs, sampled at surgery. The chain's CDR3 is CASSQDQEGGLSSFYNEQFF. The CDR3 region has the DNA TGCGCCAGCAGCCAAGATCAGGAAGGGGGCCTCAGTTCTTTTTACAATGAGCAGTTCTTC.